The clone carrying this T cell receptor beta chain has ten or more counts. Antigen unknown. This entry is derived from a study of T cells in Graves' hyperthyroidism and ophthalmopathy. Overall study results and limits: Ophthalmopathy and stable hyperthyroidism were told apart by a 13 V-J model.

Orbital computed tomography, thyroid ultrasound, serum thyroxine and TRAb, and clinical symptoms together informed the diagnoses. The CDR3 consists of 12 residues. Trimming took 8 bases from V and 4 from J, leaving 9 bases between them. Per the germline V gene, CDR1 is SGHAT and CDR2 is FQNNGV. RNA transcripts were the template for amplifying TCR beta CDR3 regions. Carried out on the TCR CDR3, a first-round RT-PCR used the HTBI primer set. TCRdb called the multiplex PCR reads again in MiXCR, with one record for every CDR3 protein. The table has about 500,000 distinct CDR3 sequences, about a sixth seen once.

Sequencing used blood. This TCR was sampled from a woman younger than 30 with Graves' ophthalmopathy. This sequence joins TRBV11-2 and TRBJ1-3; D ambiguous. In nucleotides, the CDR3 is TGTGCCAGCCGGACCTACGGAAACACCATATATTTT. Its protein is CASRTYGNTIYF.